This paragraph reports one T cell receptor beta chain. The antigen remains undetermined. The data derive from a study of shared clonotypes between healthy human individuals. Study observations and caveats: Some clonotypes were shared by all four sorted-subset donors, while others were not shared. The non-shared ones had lower generation probabilities than the shared ones.

The germline V and J ends were trimmed by 4 bases and 3 bases, with 13 bases remaining between them. Per germline, CDR1 LNHDA and CDR2 SQIVND (reference sequence). The CDR3 has 14 amino acids. The data were produced by immunoSEQ multiplex PCR, yet TCRdb's version contains in-frame clones alone and is incomplete. This table has hundreds of thousands of clones, roughly 98% appearing once. In the naive CD8 group, cells lacked CD45RO and were positively selected for CCR7, so terminally differentiated effector memory CD45RA+ cells were left out. Recent acute infections and vaccinations were absent in the healthy HIV-negative adult donors. Only Caucasian adults living in Nashville, Tennessee made up the donor group.

The source is a man aged 25 to 40 in good health. The chain links TRBV19 to TRBJ2-7; D tentatively reads TRBD1 or TRBD2 (5 bases each). The sequenced sample consisted of naive CD8+ T cells sorted from blood. CDR3 protein: CASSTGPGIYEQYF. The CDR3 DNA is TGTGCCAGTAGTACGGGGCCGGGTATCTACGAGCAGTACTTC.